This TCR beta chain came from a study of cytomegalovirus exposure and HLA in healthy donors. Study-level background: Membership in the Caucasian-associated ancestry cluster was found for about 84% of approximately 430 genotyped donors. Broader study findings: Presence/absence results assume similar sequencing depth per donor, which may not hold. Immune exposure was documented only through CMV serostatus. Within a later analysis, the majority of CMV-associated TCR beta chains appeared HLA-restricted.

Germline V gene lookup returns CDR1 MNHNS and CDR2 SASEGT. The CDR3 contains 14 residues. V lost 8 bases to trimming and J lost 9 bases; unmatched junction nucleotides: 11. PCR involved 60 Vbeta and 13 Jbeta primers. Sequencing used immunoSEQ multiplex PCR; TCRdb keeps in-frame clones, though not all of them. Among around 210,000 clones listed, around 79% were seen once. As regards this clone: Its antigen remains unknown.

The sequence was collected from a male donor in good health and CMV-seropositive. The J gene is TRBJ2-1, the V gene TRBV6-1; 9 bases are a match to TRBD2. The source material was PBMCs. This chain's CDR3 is CASGNSGSPREQFF. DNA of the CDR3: TGTGCCAGCGGGAATAGCGGGAGTCCCCGTGAGCAGTTCTTC.